One and the same sample provided the 13 T cell receptor beta chains below, sequenced in a study of blood T cell repertoires in COVID-19. The assay was immunoSEQ multiplex PCR, and TCRdb's table has in-frame clones only and misses some. Of roughly 200,000 clones in the sample, roughly 88% are singletons; the top ten hold around 26%. Sequenced input: peripheral blood. The receptors originated from a man in his forties with acute or convalescent COVID-19.

The rearrangement uses TRBV11-2 and TRBJ2-1; unclear D gene. Germline lookup yields CDR1 SGHAT and CDR2 FQNNGV. The CDR3 runs to 13 residues. The ends were cut back, 2 bases at V and 9 bases at J, with 11 bases in the middle. CDR3 DNA: TGTGCCAGCAGCTTATGGGCGCCAGGTGAGCAGTTCTTC. As protein: CASSLWAPGEQFF.

V and J are TRBV5-4 and TRBJ1-3, with 9 nucleotides matching TRBD1. J lost 0 bases, V lost 4 bases, and 5 bases had no gene match. The CDR3 extends over 16 amino acids. Germline assignment: CDR1 SGHNT and CDR2 YYREEE (reference sequence). CDR3 amino acids: CASSLQGALSGNTIYF. For the CDR3, the DNA is TGTGCCAGCAGCCTACAGGGGGCCCTCTCTGGAAACACCATATATTTT.

This chain joins TRBV5-6 and TRBJ1-4; D is unresolved. V gave up 3 bases and J gave up 7 bases, with 16 bases separating them. Per the germline V gene, CDR1 is SGHDT and CDR2 is YYEEEE. CDR3 length equals 15 residues. DNA of the CDR3: TGTGCCAGCAGCTCAACGGAGAGGGATAGTGAAAAACTGTTTTTT. It specifies CASSSTERDSEKLFF.

This clone was picked up a small number of times. This chain uses TRBV18 with TRBJ2-1; a possible D gene is TRBD2 (6 bases). The germline CDR1 and CDR2 sequences are KGHSH and LQKENI. There are 15 residues in the CDR3. Trimming stripped 1 base from V and 4 bases from J, with 11 bases between. Here the CDR3 DNA reads TGTGCCAGCTCACCACGGCGGGACGGTTACAATGAGCAGTTCTTC. Translated: CASSPRRDGYNEQFF.

In this sample, this clone turned up once. The V and J genes are TRBV5-1 and TRBJ1-1; D may be TRBD1 (6 bases). Germline loops: CDR1 SGHRS, CDR2 YFSETQ. Deletions cut 2 bases from V and 5 bases from J, with 16 bases between. CDR3 length: 15 amino acids. The CDR3 loop is CASSLIEGGRTEAFF. DNA of the CDR3: TGCGCCAGCAGCTTAATCGAGGGGGGGCGGACTGAAGCTTTCTTT.

Worth noting for this clone: Within the sample, other DNA sequences also encode this same CDR3. The chain links TRBV7-2 to TRBJ1-3, with no clear D. Trimming took 5 bases from V and 4 from J, leaving 15 bases between them. Germline V gene data show CDR1 as SGHTA and CDR2 as FQGNSA. The CDR3 covers 15 residues. This CDR3 reads CASSITPDSGNTIYF. The DNA of the CDR3 is TGTGCCAGCAGCATAACCCCGGACTCCGGAAACACCATATATTTT.

This chain joins TRBV7-8 and TRBJ2-7, with a tentative D call TRBD2 (5 bases). V dropped 1 base and J dropped 5 bases, with 15 bases sitting between them. Germline V gene sequence: CDR1 SGHVS, CDR2 FQNEAQ. The CDR3 totals 15 residues. CDR3 amino acids: CASSLVGIINHEQYF. The CDR3 DNA reads TGTGCCAGCAGCTTAGTCGGGATCATTAACCACGAGCAGTACTTC.

This chain connects TRBV30 to TRBJ1-1; maybe TRBD1 (5 bases). The CDR3 has 12 amino acids. Trimming removed 8 bases at V and 2 bases at J, with 12 bases between. Looked up from germline, CDR1 is GTSNPN and CDR2 is SVGIG (reference sequence). CDR3 sequence: CAGRGQNTEAFF. DNA for the CDR3: TGTGCCGGGCGCGGACAAAACACTGAAGCTTTCTTT.

The CDR3 sequence is CASSFYSNQPQHF. The DNA of the CDR3 is TGTGCCAGCAGCTTCTATAGCAATCAGCCCCAGCATTTT. V is TRBV7-9 and J is TRBJ1-5, with unresolved D. The germline V gene has CDR1 SEHNR and CDR2 FQNEAQ (reference sequence). V was cut by 3 bases and J by 0 bases, with 3 bases left in between. The CDR3 is 13 amino acids.

The chain joins TRBV20-1 to TRBJ2-1; 8 nucleotides align to TRBD2. The CDR3 is made up of 11 amino acids. Germline V gene lookup returns CDR1 DFQATT and CDR2 SNEGSKA (reference sequence). With V trimmed by 4 bases and J by 8 bases, 1 base remained unmatched. This CDR3 reads CSATGGDEQFF. CDR3 sequence (DNA): TGCAGTGCTACCGGGGGGGATGAGCAGTTCTTC.

V and J are TRBV24-1 and TRBJ1-2; D is possibly TRBD1 (6 bases). The CDR3 length is 17 residues. Germline CDR1 reads KGHDR; CDR2 reads SFDVKD. V lost 4 bases to trimming and J lost 9 bases, with 26 bases between them. CDR3: CATSDPRTATIYRSYTF. The CDR3 DNA reads as TGTGCCACCAGTGACCCACGGACAGCTACAATATATCGGAGCTACACCTTC.

V usage is TRBV9 and J usage is TRBJ1-3; TRBD1 is a possible D gene (6 bases). This CDR3 is 16 amino acids long. Germline lookup yields CDR1 SGDLS and CDR2 YYNGEE. The V gene lost 3 bases and the J gene lost 3 bases, with 16 bases spanning the gap. Written as DNA, the CDR3 is TGTGCCAGCAGCGCACCTCCGGGACACCTTGGAAACACCATATATTTT. This gives the protein CASSAPPGHLGNTIYF.

In its sample, this clone was seen once. This rearrangement joins TRBV27 to TRBJ2-2, with TRBD2 identical over 8 bases. Unmatched junction bases numbered 3, after V lost 2 bases and J lost 1 base. Germline V gene sequence: CDR1 MNHEY, CDR2 SMNVEV (reference sequence). The CDR3 is made up of 16 amino acids. As DNA, the CDR3 is TGTGCCAGCAGTTTACGGGGGGGCATGAACACCGGGGAGCTGTTTTTT. This encodes CASSLRGGMNTGELFF.